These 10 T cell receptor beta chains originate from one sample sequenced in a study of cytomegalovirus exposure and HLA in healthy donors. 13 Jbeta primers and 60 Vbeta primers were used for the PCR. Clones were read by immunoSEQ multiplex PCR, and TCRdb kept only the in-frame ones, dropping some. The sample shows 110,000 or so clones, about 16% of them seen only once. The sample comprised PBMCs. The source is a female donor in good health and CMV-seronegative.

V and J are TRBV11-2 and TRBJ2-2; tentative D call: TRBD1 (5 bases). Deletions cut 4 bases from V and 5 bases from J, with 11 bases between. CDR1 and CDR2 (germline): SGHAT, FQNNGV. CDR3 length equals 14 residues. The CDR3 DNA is TGTGCCAGCAGCTCCCAGGGCGGAACCGGGGAGCTGTTTTTT. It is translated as CASSSQGGTGELFF.

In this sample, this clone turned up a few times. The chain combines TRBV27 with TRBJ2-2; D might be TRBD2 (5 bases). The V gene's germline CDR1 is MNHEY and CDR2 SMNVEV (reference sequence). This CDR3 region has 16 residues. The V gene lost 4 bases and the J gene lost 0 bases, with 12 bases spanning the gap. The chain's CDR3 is CASSWGDRPNTGELFF. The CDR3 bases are TGTGCCAGCAGTTGGGGAGACCGACCGAACACCGGGGAGCTGTTTTTT.

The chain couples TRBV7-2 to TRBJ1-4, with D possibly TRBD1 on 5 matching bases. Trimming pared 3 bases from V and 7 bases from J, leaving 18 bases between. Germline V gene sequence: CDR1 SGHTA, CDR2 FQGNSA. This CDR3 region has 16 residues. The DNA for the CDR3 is TGTGCCAGCAGCTTTAGCAGCAGGGTTTGGAGTGAAAAACTGTTTTTT. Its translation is CASSFSSRVWSEKLFF.

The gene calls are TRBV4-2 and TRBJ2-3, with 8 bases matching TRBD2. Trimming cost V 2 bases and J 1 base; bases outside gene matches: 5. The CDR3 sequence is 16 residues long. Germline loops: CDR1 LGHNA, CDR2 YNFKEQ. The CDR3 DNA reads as TGTGCCAGCAGCCAATCCCTTAGCGGGGGCACAGATACGCAGTATTTT. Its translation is CASSQSLSGGTDTQYF.

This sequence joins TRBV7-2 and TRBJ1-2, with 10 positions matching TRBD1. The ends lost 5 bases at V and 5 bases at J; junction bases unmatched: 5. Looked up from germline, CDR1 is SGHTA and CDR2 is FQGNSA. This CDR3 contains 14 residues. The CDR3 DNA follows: TGTGCCAGCAGCCGGCCGGGACAGGGGTATGGCTACACCTTC. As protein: CASSRPGQGYGYTF.

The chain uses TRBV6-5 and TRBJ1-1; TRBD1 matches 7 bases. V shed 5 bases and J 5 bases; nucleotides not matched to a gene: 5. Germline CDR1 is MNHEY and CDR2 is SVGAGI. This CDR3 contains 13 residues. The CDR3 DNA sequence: TGTGCCAGCAGTCTAGGGGGCCGGACTGAAGCTTTCTTT. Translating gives CASSLGGRTEAFF.

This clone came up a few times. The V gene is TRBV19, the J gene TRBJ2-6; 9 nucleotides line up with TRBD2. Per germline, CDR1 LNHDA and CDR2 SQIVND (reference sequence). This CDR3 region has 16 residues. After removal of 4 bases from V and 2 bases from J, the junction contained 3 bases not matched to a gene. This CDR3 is CASSTRLAAGANVLTF. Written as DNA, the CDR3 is TGTGCCAGTAGTACCCGACTAGCGGCTGGGGCCAACGTCCTGACTTTC.

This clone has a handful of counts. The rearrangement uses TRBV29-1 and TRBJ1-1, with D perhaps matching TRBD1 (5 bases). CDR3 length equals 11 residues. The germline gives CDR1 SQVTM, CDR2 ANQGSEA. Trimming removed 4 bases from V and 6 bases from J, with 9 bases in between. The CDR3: CSVVSGPEAFF. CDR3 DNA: TGCAGCGTTGTGTCAGGGCCTGAAGCTTTCTTT.

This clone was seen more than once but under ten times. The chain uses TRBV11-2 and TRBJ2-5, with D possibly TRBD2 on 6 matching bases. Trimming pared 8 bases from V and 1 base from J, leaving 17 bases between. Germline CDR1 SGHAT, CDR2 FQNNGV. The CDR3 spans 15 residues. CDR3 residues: CASGRQRQSQETQYF. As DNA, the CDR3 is TGTGCCAGCGGGAGGCAGAGACAGTCCCAAGAGACCCAGTACTTC.

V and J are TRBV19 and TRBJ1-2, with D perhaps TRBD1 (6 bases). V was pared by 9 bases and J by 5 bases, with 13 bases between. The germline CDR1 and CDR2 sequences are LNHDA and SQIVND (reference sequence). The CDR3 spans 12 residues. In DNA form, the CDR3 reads TGTGCCAGCTTTCGCAGGGGATATGGCTACACCTTC. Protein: CASFRRGYGYTF.